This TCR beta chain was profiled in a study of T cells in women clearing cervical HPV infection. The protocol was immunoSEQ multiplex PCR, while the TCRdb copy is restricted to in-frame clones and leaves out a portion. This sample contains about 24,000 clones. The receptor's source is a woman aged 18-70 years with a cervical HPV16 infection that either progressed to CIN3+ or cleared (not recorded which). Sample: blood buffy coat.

CDR3 in amino acids: CSARTSGRQETQYF. The DNA read from the CDR3 is TGCAGCGCCCGGACTAGCGGAAGACAAGAGACG. The chain links TRBV29-1 to TRBJ2-3, with 10 positions matching TRBD2. The read is 3 residues too short to cover the CDR3 end, so that end is filled in from the germline J gene. Germline CDR1 SQVTM, CDR2 ANQGSEA. The CDR3 totals 14 residues.